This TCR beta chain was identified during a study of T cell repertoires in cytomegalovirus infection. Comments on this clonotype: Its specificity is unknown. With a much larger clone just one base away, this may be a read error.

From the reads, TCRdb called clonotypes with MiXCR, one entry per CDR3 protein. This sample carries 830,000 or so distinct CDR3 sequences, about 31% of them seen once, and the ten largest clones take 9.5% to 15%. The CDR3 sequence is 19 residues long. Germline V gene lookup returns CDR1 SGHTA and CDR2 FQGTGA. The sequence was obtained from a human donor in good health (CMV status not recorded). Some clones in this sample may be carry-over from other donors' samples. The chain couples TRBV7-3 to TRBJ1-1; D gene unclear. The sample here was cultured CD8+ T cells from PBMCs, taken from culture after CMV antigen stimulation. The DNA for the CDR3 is TGTGTCAGCAGCAACTATCCGGGATCCGGTGTGGCGATGAACACTGAAGCTTTCTTT. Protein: CVSSNYPGSGVAMNTEAFF.